These T cell receptor beta chains were read from a single sample in a study of cytomegalovirus exposure and HLA in healthy donors. The table came from immunoSEQ multiplex PCR; TCRdb's copy has only in-frame clones and leaves some out. The sample includes about 150,000 clones, about 83% of them seen just once. The specimen sequenced was PBMCs. The receptors originated from a man aged 35 to 55 in good health and CMV-seropositive. Each CDR3 is given with its conserved first and last residue. The order of the fields is J gene, D gene, V gene, clone size, CDR3 protein, CDR3 DNA. D genes are given only for firm matches. The size field is filled for only some rows; it gives once, few, many or a size class.

J gene: TRBJ2-1
D gene: NA
V gene: TRBV2
clone size: NA
CDR3 protein: CASSLTSHEQFF
CDR3 DNA: TGTGCCAGCAGTCTGACTAGTCATGAGCAGTTCTTC

J gene: TRBJ2-4
D gene: TRBD2
V gene: TRBV6-5
clone size: NA
CDR3 protein: CASATAGGDIQYF
CDR3 DNA: TGTGCCAGCGCCACAGCCGGGGGGGACATTCAGTACTTC

J gene: TRBJ2-1
D gene: TRBD2
V gene: TRBV5-1
clone size: few
CDR3 protein: CASSLGEGPKFF
CDR3 DNA: TGCGCCAGCAGCTTGGGGGAGGGCCCAAAGTTCTTC

J gene: TRBJ2-7
D gene: NA
V gene: TRBV6-6
clone size: NA
CDR3 protein: CASREGPMGNYEQYF
CDR3 DNA: TGTGCCAGCAGGGAGGGGCCTATGGGAAATTACGAGCAGTACTTC

J gene: TRBJ2-6
D gene: NA
V gene: TRBV4-3
clone size: few
CDR3 protein: CASSQDRKGANVLTF
CDR3 DNA: TGCGCCAGCAGCCAAGACAGAAAGGGGGCCAACGTCCTGACTTTC

J gene: TRBJ2-1
D gene: NA
V gene: TRBV5-1
clone size: once
CDR3 protein: CASSLGGNEQFF
CDR3 DNA: TGCGCCAGCAGCTTGGGAGGCAATGAGCAGTTCTTC

J gene: TRBJ1-4
D gene: NA
V gene: TRBV10-1
clone size: NA
CDR3 protein: CASRSRTGF
CDR3 DNA: TGCGCCAGCAGATCCCGTACGGGATTT

J gene: TRBJ2-1
D gene: NA
V gene: TRBV28
clone size: NA
CDR3 protein: CASSTLTTEQFF
CDR3 DNA: TGTGCCAGCAGTACCCTGACTACCGAGCAGTTCTTC

J gene: TRBJ2-5
D gene: NA
V gene: TRBV28
clone size: NA
CDR3 protein: CASSFAGPSQETQYF
CDR3 DNA: TGTGCCAGCAGTTTCGCGGGACCTTCTCAAGAGACCCAGTACTTC

J gene: TRBJ2-2
D gene: TRBD2
V gene: TRBV29-1
clone size: NA
CDR3 protein: CSVGVAGVSGELFF
CDR3 DNA: TGCAGCGTTGGTGTAGCGGGAGTGTCCGGGGAGCTGTTTTTT

J gene: TRBJ1-1
D gene: NA
V gene: TRBV7-8
clone size: NA
CDR3 protein: CASGPGVNTEAFF
CDR3 DNA: TGTGCCAGCGGACCAGGGGTGAACACTGAAGCTTTCTTT

J gene: TRBJ1-2
D gene: NA
V gene: TRBV5-8
clone size: NA
CDR3 protein: CASSLGGGNVYGYTF
CDR3 DNA: TGTGCCAGCAGCTTGGGAGGCGGGAATGTCTATGGCTACACCTTC

J gene: TRBJ2-5
D gene: NA
V gene: TRBV11-2
clone size: NA
CDR3 protein: CASSSYFRETQYF
CDR3 DNA: TGTGCCAGCAGCTCATATTTCCGGGAGACCCAGTACTTC